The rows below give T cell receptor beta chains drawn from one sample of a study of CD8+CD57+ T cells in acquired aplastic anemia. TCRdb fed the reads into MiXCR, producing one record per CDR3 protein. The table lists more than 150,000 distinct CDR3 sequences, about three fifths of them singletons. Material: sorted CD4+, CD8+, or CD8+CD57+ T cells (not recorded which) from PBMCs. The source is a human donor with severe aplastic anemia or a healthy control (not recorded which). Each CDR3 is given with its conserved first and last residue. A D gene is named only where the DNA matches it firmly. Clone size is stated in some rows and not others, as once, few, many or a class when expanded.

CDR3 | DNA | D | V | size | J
CASSDPSGAYEQYF | TGCGCCAGCAGTGACCCTAGCGGGGCCTACGAGCAGTACTTC | TRBD2 | TRBV10-1 | . | TRBJ2-7
CASSFTDGGLMNSPLHF | TGTGCCAGCAGCTTCACCGACGGGGGACTAATGAATTCACCCCTCCACTTT | . | TRBV9 | many | TRBJ1-6
CASSLASGGYIATDTQYF | TGTGCCAGTAGTCTAGCTAGCGGGGGTTACATCGCCACAGATACGCAGTATTTT | TRBD2 | TRBV19 | . | TRBJ2-3
CASSPTWLNNYGYTF | TGTGCCAGCAGCCCAACATGGTTAAATAACTATGGCTACACCTTC | . | TRBV9 | many | TRBJ1-2
CASSIQDGKLHF | TGTGCCAGTAGTATCCAGGATGGGAAGCTCCACTTT | . | TRBV19 | . | TRBJ1-6
CSAALNTEAFF | TGCAGTGCTGCATTGAACACTGAAGCTTTCTTT | . | TRBV20-1 | . | TRBJ1-1
CAISEPATEGETQYF | TGTGCCATCAGTGAGCCGGCGACGGAGGGGGAGACCCAGTACTTC | . | TRBV10-3 | . | TRBJ2-5
CSVELLGNEQFF | TGCAGCGTTGAACTGTTGGGAAATGAGCAGTTCTTC | . | TRBV29-1 | . | TRBJ2-1
CASSRIDRSLGSPLHF | TGTGCCAGCAGTAGGATCGACAGAAGTCTCGGTTCGCCCCTCCACTTT | . | TRBV7-2 | once | TRBJ1-6
CASSSTGGEGSYNEQFF | TGTGCCAGCAGCTCGACAGGGGGCGAGGGGTCCTACAATGAGCAGTTCTTC | TRBD1 | TRBV5-5 | . | TRBJ2-1
CASSQVGQPSTDTQYF | TGCGCCAGCAGCCAAGTGGGTCAGCCCAGCACAGATACGCAGTATTTT | . | TRBV4-1 | . | TRBJ2-3
CAWTLNTEAFF | TGTGCCTGGACTTTAAACACTGAAGCTTTCTTT | . | TRBV30 | many | TRBJ1-1
CASRTRIRPGQGSYEQYF | TGTGCCAGCAGAACCAGAATACGTCCGGGACAGGGCTCCTACGAGCAGTACTTC | TRBD1 | TRBV6-6 | . | TRBJ2-7
CSVDEGNYGYTF | TGCAGCGTTGACGAGGGGAACTATGGCTACACCTTC | . | TRBV29-1 | . | TRBJ1-2
CASSLFQGNTEAFF | TGTGCCAGCAGCTTATTCCAAGGGAACACTGAAGCTTTCTTT | . | TRBV7-9 | once | TRBJ1-1
CSARDSGVVGELFF | TGCAGTGCTAGAGACTCAGGGGTGGTCGGGGAGCTGTTTTTT | . | TRBV20-1 | . | TRBJ2-2
CASSYSVSALHF | TGTGCCAGCAGTTACTCGGTCTCAGCCCTCCACTTT | . | TRBV6-5 | . | TRBJ1-6
CSARVPAGGTEAFF | TGCAGTGCTAGAGTCCCTGCGGGAGGCACTGAAGCTTTCTTT | . | TRBV20-1 | . | TRBJ1-1
CASRPVREQVTQYF | TGTGCCAGCAGGCCAGTCAGGGAGCAAGTGACCCAGTACTTC | . | TRBV2 | once | TRBJ2-5
CASTSDRVETQYF | TGTGCCAGCACTAGCGACAGGGTGGAGACCCAGTACTTC | . | TRBV12-3/TRBV12-4 | . | TRBJ2-5
CASSDSGGSPIDEQYF | TGTGCCAGCAGCGATAGCGGCGGAAGCCCGATTGACGAGCAGTACTTC | . | TRBV11-2 | . | TRBJ2-7
CSARPRQGYSPLHF | TGCAGTGCTAGACCAAGACAGGGTTACTCACCCCTCCACTTT | TRBD1 | TRBV20-1 | few | TRBJ1-6
CSVRGPGYEQYF | TGCAGTGTTCGAGGGCCCGGTTACGAGCAGTACTTC | . | TRBV20-1 | . | TRBJ2-7
CASSLAAQPQHF | TGTGCCAGCAGCTTAGCCGCCCAGCCCCAGCATTTT | . | TRBV7-2 | few | TRBJ1-5
CSAREGSDYGQYF | TGCAGTGCTAGAGAGGGGTCAGACTACGGGCAGTACTTC | . | TRBV20-1 | . | TRBJ2-7
CASSERTPSYNEQFF | TGTGCCAGCAGTGAAAGGACTCCCTCCTACAATGAGCAGTTCTTC | . | TRBV2 | many | TRBJ2-1
CAISDQGDYGYTF | TGTGCCATCAGTGACCAGGGTGACTATGGCTACACCTTC | . | TRBV10-3 | . | TRBJ1-2
CASSLNLQGGGNTIYF | TGTGCCAGCAGCTTAAACCTGCAGGGAGGAGGAAACACCATATATTTT | . | TRBV7-8 | . | TRBJ1-3
CASSQGDGDQPQHF | TGTGCCAGCAGCCAAGGTGACGGCGATCAGCCCCAGCATTTT | . | TRBV4-2 | many | TRBJ1-5
CASSGGAEAFF | TGTGCCAGCAGTGGTGGAGCGGAAGCTTTCTTT | . | TRBV6-4 | many | TRBJ1-1
CASTWTSPGELFF | TGTGCCAGTACCTGGACTAGCCCCGGGGAGCTGTTTTTT | TRBD2 | TRBV19 | . | TRBJ2-2
CATRNTGGLTEAFF | TGTGCCACCAGAAATACAGGGGGCTTGACTGAAGCTTTCTTT | TRBD1 | TRBV24-1 | . | TRBJ1-1
CASKPGTSGSQEQYF | TGTGCCAGCAAACCCGGGACTAGCGGGAGTCAGGAGCAGTACTTC | TRBD2 | TRBV2 | . | TRBJ2-7
CASRQQANGYTF | TGTGCCAGCAGACAACAGGCGAATGGCTACACCTTC | . | TRBV7-2 | . | TRBJ1-2
CASSLGGAHNEKLFF | TGTGCCAGCAGCTTAGGGGGGGCGCACAATGAAAAACTGTTTTTT | . | TRBV7-3 | . | TRBJ1-4
CASSVGERGGIYGYTF | TGTGCCAGCAGCGTCGGGGAGAGGGGGGGGATCTATGGCTACACCTTC | . | TRBV9 | . | TRBJ1-2
CASRTGGYGYTF | TGTGCCAGTAGGACAGGGGGCTATGGCTACACCTTC | TRBD1 | TRBV19 | . | TRBJ1-2
CATSDPTSGRMGEQFF | TGTGCCACCAGTGACCCGACTAGCGGGAGGATGGGTGAGCAGTTCTTC | TRBD2 | TRBV24-1 | . | TRBJ2-1
CSAVKRGDTDTQYF | TGCAGTGCCGTAAAGCGGGGGGACACAGATACGCAGTATTTT | TRBD2 | TRBV20-1 | . | TRBJ2-3
CASKADFTEAFF | TGTGCCAGTAAGGCCGATTTCACTGAAGCTTTCTTT | . | TRBV19 | . | TRBJ1-1
CASGEKQGFVGYTF | TGTGCCAGCGGAGAGAAACAGGGCTTCGTAGGCTACACCTTC | . | TRBV12-3/TRBV12-4 | . | TRBJ1-2
CASSQPWGSGGYNEQFF | TGTGCCAGTAGTCAACCCTGGGGTAGCGGGGGGTACAATGAGCAGTTCTTC | TRBD2 | TRBV19 | many | TRBJ2-1
CASAKVGLGSNQPQHF | TGTGCCAGCGCTAAGGTCGGCCTTGGGAGTAATCAGCCCCAGCATTTT | . | TRBV28 | . | TRBJ1-5
CASKQGAGYNEQFF | TGTGCCAGTAAACAGGGGGCGGGATACAATGAGCAGTTCTTC | TRBD1 | TRBV19 | . | TRBJ2-1
CASSLVIVEQFF | TGTGCCAGCAGTCTGGTAATAGTTGAGCAGTTCTTC | . | TRBV28 | many | TRBJ2-1
CASSPEVLGGLGYEQYF | TGTGCCAGCAGCCCAGAGGTTCTAGGAGGCCTAGGGTACGAGCAGTACTTC | . | TRBV5-1 | . | TRBJ2-7
CASSSWDIRNTEAFF | TGTGCCAGCAGCTCCTGGGATATCAGGAACACTGAAGCTTTCTTT | . | TRBV7-2 | . | TRBJ1-1
CASRGGFQNTEAFF | TGTGCCAGCCGGGGGGGGTTCCAGAACACTGAAGCTTTCTTT | . | TRBV6-6 | many | TRBJ1-1
CASSFDPDSLNTEAFF | TGTGCCAGCAGCTTCGACCCGGACAGCTTGAACACTGAAGCTTTCTTT | . | TRBV7-6 | few | TRBJ1-1
CASSMGQSSYNEQFF | TGTGCCAGCAGCATGGGACAGAGCTCCTACAATGAGCAGTTCTTC | TRBD1 | TRBV7-3 | . | TRBJ2-1
CATSRSLGADYGYTF | TGTGCCACCAGCAGATCCCTTGGGGCAGACTATGGCTACACCTTC | . | TRBV15 | . | TRBJ1-2
CASSYRGGWGEDGYTF | TGTGCCAGCAGTTACCGGGGGGGTTGGGGAGAGGATGGCTACACCTTC | . | TRBV6-6 | many | TRBJ1-2
CASSLGSGFEQYF | TGTGCCAGCAGCTTGGGGTCTGGGTTCGAGCAGTACTTC | . | TRBV5-6 | many | TRBJ2-7
CASSPGRLVRGGELFF | TGTGCCAGCAGCCCCGGAAGACTAGTACGCGGCGGGGAGCTGTTTTTT | . | TRBV7-7 | few | TRBJ2-2
CASSLEGEQYF | TGTGCCAGCAGCTTAGAGGGCGAGCAGTACTTC | . | TRBV5-4 | few | TRBJ2-7
CASRAAGAPYEQYF | TGTGCCAGCAGAGCAGCGGGGGCACCCTACGAGCAGTACTTC | TRBD2 | TRBV14 | . | TRBJ2-7
CASRTGGTGNQPQHF | TGTGCCAGTAGGACAGGGGGCACGGGCAATCAGCCCCAGCATTTT | TRBD1 | TRBV2 | . | TRBJ1-5
CASSYSGDGANEQFF | TGTGCCAGCAGTTACTCAGGGGATGGTGCCAATGAGCAGTTCTTC | . | TRBV6-6 | . | TRBJ2-1
CAWTLGGGNTEAFF | TGTGCCTGGACCCTAGGGGGGGGGAACACTGAAGCTTTCTTT | . | TRBV30 | few | TRBJ1-1
CASSSRDRGHGYTF | TGTGCCAGCAGCTCCCGGGACAGGGGCCATGGCTACACCTTC | TRBD1 | TRBV5-4 | . | TRBJ1-2